The present entry profiles one TCR beta chain with its context. Antigen unknown. The junction differs from germline at one of its ends, possibly a read error. Per sample, at least 5.5 micrograms of total RNA were extracted. The record originates from a study of blood T cells in healthy people across ages. Across the study: About one barcoded TCR beta cDNA was captured per two T cells.

Germline-derived CDR1 and CDR2 are KGHDR and SFDVKD. The CDR3 runs to 15 residues. A J-beta primer mix and a sample-barcoded 5' primer were used in a second PCR of roughly 6 to 11 cycles. TCRdb analysed the 5' RACE reads with MiXCR anew, one entry per CDR3 protein. The sample carries hundreds of thousands of distinct CDR3 sequences, about 53% recorded once. Study-wide points: Lack of knowledge of donor CMV status possibly confounded expanded clonotype changes. Naive and antigen-experienced cells were not separated, limiting conclusive comparison.

The gene calls are TRBV24-1 and TRBJ2-1; 8 bases align to TRBD2. Sequencing was done on a sample of blood. This clonotype originated in a man aged 55 to 70 in good health. CDR3 sequence: CGTSDPSGGFNEQFF. For the CDR3, the DNA is TGTGGCACCAGTGATCCGAGCGGGGGTTTTAATGAGCAGTTCTTC.